One TCR beta chain is described in this entry. Its antigen is currently unknown. The data were taken from a study of T cell responses to AZD1222 COVID-19 vaccine. Study-level points and caveats: Spike-specific TCR breadth and depth grew following two AZD1222 doses.

Only in-frame clones appear in the TCRdb table, and some are missing; sequencing was by immunoSEQ multiplex PCR. This table holds 90,000 to 120,000 clones, about 92% found once. Germline V gene data show CDR1 as DFQATT and CDR2 as SNEGSKA (reference sequence). The CDR3 has 13 amino acids. The V end lost 3 bases, the J end lost 1 base, and 8 bases lay between the germline ends. The starting material was peripheral blood, obtained 28 days after the second AZD1222 dose. The TCR sequence derives from an adult who received the AZD1222 COVID-19 vaccine. This chain connects TRBV20-1 to TRBJ2-3; D is uncertain. The CDR3 DNA reads TGCAGTGCTAGTGCGGTAGGCACAGATACGCAGTATTTT. Protein: CSASAVGTDTQYF.